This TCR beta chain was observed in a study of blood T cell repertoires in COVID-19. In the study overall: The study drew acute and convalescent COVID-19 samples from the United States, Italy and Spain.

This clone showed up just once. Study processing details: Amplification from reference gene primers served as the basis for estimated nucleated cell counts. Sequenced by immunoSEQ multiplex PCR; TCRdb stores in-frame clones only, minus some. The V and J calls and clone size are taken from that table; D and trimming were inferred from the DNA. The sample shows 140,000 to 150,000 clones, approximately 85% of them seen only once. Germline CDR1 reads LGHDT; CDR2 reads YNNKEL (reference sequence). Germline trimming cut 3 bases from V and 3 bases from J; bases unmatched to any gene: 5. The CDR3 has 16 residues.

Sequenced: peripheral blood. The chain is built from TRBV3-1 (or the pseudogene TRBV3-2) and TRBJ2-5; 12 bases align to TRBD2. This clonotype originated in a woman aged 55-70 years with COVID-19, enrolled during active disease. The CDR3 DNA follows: TGTGCCAGCAGCCACCCGACTAGCGGGGGTAAAGAGACCCAGTACTTC. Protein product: CASSHPTSGGKETQYF.